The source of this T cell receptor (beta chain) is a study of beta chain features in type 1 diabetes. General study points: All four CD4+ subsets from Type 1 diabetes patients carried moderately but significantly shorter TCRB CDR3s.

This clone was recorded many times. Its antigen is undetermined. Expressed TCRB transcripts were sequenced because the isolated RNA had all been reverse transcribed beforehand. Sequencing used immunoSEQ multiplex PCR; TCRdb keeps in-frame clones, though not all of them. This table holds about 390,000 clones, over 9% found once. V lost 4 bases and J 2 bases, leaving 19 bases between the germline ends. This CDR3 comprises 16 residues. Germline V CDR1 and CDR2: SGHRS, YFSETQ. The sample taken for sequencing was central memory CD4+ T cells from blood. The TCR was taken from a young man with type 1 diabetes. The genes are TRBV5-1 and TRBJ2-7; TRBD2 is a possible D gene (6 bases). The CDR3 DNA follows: TGCGCCAGCAGCCTGACACCGGGACGGGGGACCTACGAGCAGTACTTC. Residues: CASSLTPGRGTYEQYF.